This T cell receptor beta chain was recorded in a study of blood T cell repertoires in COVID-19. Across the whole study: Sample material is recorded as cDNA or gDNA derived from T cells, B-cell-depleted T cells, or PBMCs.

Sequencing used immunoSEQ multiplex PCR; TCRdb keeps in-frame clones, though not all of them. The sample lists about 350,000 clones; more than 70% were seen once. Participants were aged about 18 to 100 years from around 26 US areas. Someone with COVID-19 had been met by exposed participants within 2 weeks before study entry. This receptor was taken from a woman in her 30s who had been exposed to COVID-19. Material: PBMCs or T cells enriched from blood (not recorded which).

CDR3 sequence (DNA): TGTGCTAGTGGCCTGGGGGCGTCTGAAGCTTTCTTT. Protein: CASGLGASEAFF. This rearrangement joins TRBV12-5 to TRBJ1-1; maybe TRBD1 (6 bases). V lost 6 bases and J 6 bases, leaving 11 bases between the germline ends. Looked up from germline, CDR1 is LGHNT and CDR2 is FRNRAP. This CDR3 has 12 residues. Full variable domain (outside the CDR3, taken from reference TRBV12-5 and TRBJ1-1): DARVTQTPRHKVTEMGQEVTMRCQPILGHNTVFWYRQTMMQGLELLAYFRNRAPLDDSGMPKDRFSAEMPDATLATLKIQPSEPRDSAVYFCASGLGASEAFFGQGTRLTVV.